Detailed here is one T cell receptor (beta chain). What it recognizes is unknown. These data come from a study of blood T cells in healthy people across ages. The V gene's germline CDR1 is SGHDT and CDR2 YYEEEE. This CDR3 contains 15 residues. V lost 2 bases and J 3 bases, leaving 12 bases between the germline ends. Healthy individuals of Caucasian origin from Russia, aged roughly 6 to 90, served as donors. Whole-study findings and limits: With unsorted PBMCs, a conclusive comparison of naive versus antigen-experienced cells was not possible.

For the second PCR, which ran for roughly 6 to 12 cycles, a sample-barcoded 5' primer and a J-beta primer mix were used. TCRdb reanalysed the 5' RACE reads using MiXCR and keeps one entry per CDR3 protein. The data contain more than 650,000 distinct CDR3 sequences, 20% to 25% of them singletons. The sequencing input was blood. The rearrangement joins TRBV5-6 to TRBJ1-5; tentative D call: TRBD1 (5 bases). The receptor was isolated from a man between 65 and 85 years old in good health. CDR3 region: CASSFRTSYNQPQHF. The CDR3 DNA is TGTGCCAGCAGCTTTCGGACAAGTTACAATCAGCCCCAGCATTTT. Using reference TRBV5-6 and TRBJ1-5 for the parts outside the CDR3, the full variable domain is DAGVTQSPTHLIKTRGQQVTLRCSPKSGHDTVSWYQQALGQGPQFIFQYYEEEERQRGNFPDRFSGHQFPNYSSELNVNALLLGDSALYLCASSFRTSYNQPQHFGDGTRLSIL.